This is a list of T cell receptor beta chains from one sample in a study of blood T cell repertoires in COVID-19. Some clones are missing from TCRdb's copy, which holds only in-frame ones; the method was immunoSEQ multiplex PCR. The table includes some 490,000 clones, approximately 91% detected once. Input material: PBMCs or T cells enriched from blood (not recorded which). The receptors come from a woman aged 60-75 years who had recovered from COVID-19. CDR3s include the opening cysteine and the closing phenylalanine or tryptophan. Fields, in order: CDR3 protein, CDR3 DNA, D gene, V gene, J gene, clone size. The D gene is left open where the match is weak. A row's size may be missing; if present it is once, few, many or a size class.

CDR3: CASSRQEGALGNTIYF
DNA: TGTGCCAGCAGCCGGCAGGAGGGGGCGCTTGGAAACACCATATATTTT
D: TRBD1
V: TRBV5-6
J: TRBJ1-3
size: .

CDR3: CASSYVSDQPQHF
DNA: TGTGCCAGCAGCTACGTCTCAGATCAGCCCCAGCATTTT
D: .
V: TRBV7-9
J: TRBJ1-5
size: .

CDR3: CASSPRGQGNTEAFF
DNA: TGTGCCAGTAGTCCGAGGGGGCAGGGGAACACTGAAGCTTTCTTT
D: TRBD1
V: TRBV19
J: TRBJ1-1
size: .

CDR3: CASKPGLSGANVLTF
DNA: TGTGCCAGTAAGCCAGGCCTTTCTGGGGCCAACGTCCTGACTTTC
D: .
V: TRBV19
J: TRBJ2-6
size: .

CDR3: CASSPGNNEQFF
DNA: TGTGCCAGCAGCCCCGGGAACAATGAGCAGTTCTTC
D: .
V: TRBV11-2
J: TRBJ2-1
size: .

CDR3: CASSPLRETQYF
DNA: TGTGCCAGCAGCCCCCTTCGGGAGACCCAGTACTTC
D: .
V: TRBV7-2
J: TRBJ2-5
size: .

CDR3: CASSLERQGTEAFF
DNA: TGTGCCAGCAGCTTAGAAAGACAGGGCACTGAAGCTTTCTTT
D: TRBD1
V: TRBV7-8
J: TRBJ1-1
size: .

CDR3: CASRRLTDTQYF
DNA: TGTGCCAGCAGAAGACTGACAGATACGCAGTATTTT
D: .
V: TRBV5-6
J: TRBJ2-3
size: .

CDR3: CASSLSGARDNEQFF
DNA: TGTGCCAGCAGCTTGTCTGGGGCCAGGGACAATGAGCAGTTCTTC
D: .
V: TRBV5-4
J: TRBJ2-1
size: few

CDR3: CASGLTGAGNTIYF
DNA: TGTGCTAGTGGCCTTACAGGGGCTGGAAACACCATATATTTT
D: TRBD1
V: TRBV12-5
J: TRBJ1-3
size: .

CDR3: CSARVGDGYTF
DNA: TGCAGTGCTAGAGTGGGCGATGGCTACACCTTC
D: .
V: TRBV20-1
J: TRBJ1-2
size: .

CDR3: CASSLVGSNTGELFF
DNA: TGTGCCAGCAGCTTAGTGGGCTCGAACACCGGGGAGCTGTTTTTT
D: .
V: TRBV13
J: TRBJ2-2
size: .

CDR3: CATSRDRASGSYNSPLHF
DNA: TGTGCCACCAGCAGAGATCGGGCATCGGGGTCCTATAATTCACCCCTCCACTTT
D: .
V: TRBV15
J: TRBJ1-6
size: .

CDR3: CASSPRIGESYEQYF
DNA: TGTGCCAGTAGTCCGCGAATAGGAGAATCCTACGAGCAGTACTTC
D: .
V: TRBV19
J: TRBJ2-7
size: .

CDR3: CASSPTVSGPQHF
DNA: TGTGCCAGCAGCCCGACAGTCTCGGGGCCCCAGCATTTT
D: .
V: TRBV5-6
J: TRBJ1-5
size: few

CDR3: CSVEMDRGQKLFF
DNA: TGCAGCGTTGAAATGGACAGGGGGCAAAAACTGTTTTTT
D: TRBD1
V: TRBV29-1
J: TRBJ1-4
size: .

CDR3: CASSAGQIGTTEAFF
DNA: TGTGCCAGCAGCGCGGGACAGATCGGGACCACTGAAGCTTTCTTT
D: TRBD1
V: TRBV7-2
J: TRBJ1-1
size: once

CDR3: CAISGNRKNYGYTF
DNA: TGTGCCATCAGTGGCAACAGGAAGAACTATGGCTACACCTTC
D: .
V: TRBV10-3
J: TRBJ1-2
size: .